This T cell receptor beta chain was obtained from a study of regulatory T cells in long-lasting Graves disease. The study, taken as a whole, reports: Favored usage of TRBV28, TRBJ1-2 and TRBJ2-5 was recorded in persistent disease.

CDR3 length equals 14 residues. The V end lost 3 bases, the J end lost 1 base, and 8 bases lay between the germline ends. Both iRepertoire HTBI primers and Arm-PCR of CDR3 regions were used to build the TCR beta libraries. As originally analysed: Across the samples, identification revealed just over 60 TRBV and some 14 TRBJ segments. In TCRdb, the multiplex PCR reads were re-called with MiXCR into one record per CDR3 protein. TCRdb, not the authors, supplied the V and J calls. The repertoire holds hundreds of thousands of distinct CDR3 sequences, with 15% as singletons. Documented time point: newly diagnosed GD, antithyroid drugs for less than 3 months. The TCR library used RNA extracted from PBMCs. The authors drew approximately 9 milliliters of peripheral blood into EDTA tubes. This clonotype showed up just once. Its antigen is unknown.

The rearrangement joins TRBV12-3 or TRBV12-4 to TRBJ2-3; tentatively, D is TRBD1 (6 bases). The clonotype comes from a female donor with Graves disease. This sample comprised peripheral blood mononuclear cells (PBMCs), obtained at new diagnosis, from a patient treated with antithyroid drugs. In DNA form, the CDR3 reads TGTGCCAGCAGTTTTAACAGGGGCACAGATACGCAGTATTTT. Encoded protein: CASSFNRGTDTQYF.